A selection of T cell receptor beta chains follows, all from one sample in a study of post-analysis software for immune sequencing data. One entry per CDR3 protein results from TCRdb running MiXCR on the PCR reads. The sample yields fewer than 550,000 distinct CDR3 sequences, about a third seen once. Sequences were obtained from blood. The receptors shown here come from a girl under 18 with multiple sclerosis. Each CDR3 is given with its conserved first and last residue. D genes are given only for firm matches. Only part of the rows carry a size: once, few, many, or a class if the clone is expanded.

V gene	clone size	J gene	D gene	CDR3 DNA	CDR3 protein
TRBV12-3/TRBV12-4	few	TRBJ2-3	TRBD2	TGTGCCAGCAGCTATAAGCGGGGGGGCACAGATACGCAGTATTTT	CASSYKRGGTDTQYF
TRBV6-4	few	TRBJ2-3	TRBD1	TGTGCCAGCAGTGACGGGGACAGGGTAAAAGATACGCAGTATTTT	CASSDGDRVKDTQYF
TRBV5-6	many	TRBJ2-1	TRBD2	TGTGCCAGCAGCTTTGCAACGACTAGCGGCGAGAGCTCCTACAATGAGCAGTTCTTC	CASSFATTSGESSYNEQFF
TRBV20-1	-	TRBJ2-7	TRBD1	TGCAGTGCTCTACATGGACAGGGCTACGAGCAGTACTTC	CSALHGQGYEQYF
TRBV20-1	-	TRBJ1-1	-	TGCAGTGCTAGACAACAGGTGATCTTACTGAACACTGAAGCTTTCTTT	CSARQQVILLNTEAFF
TRBV5-1	few	TRBJ2-1	-	TGCGCCAGCAGCTTGTGGGGGTCCCATGAGCAGTTCTTC	CASSLWGSHEQFF
TRBV20-1	-	TRBJ2-7	-	TGCAGTGCTACCACAGGCGAGGCAAACTCCTACGAGCAGTACTTC	CSATTGEANSYEQYF
TRBV7-2	few	TRBJ1-2	-	TGTGCCAGCAGCTCTCCTCCAGGGTACAATGGCTACACCTTC	CASSSPPGYNGYTF
TRBV29-1	-	TRBJ1-2	-	TGCAGCGTTGAAGCGGAGGGGAACTATGGCTACACCTTC	CSVEAEGNYGYTF
TRBV4-1	few	TRBJ1-3	TRBD1	TGCGCCAGCAGCCAACATACAGGGGGCGAAGGAAACACCATATATTTT	CASSQHTGGEGNTIYF
TRBV20-1	-	TRBJ2-7	TRBD1	TGCGCCACGGGGGGGACAGGGGCCTACAATGAGCAGTACTTC	CATGGTGAYNEQYF
TRBV5-1	-	TRBJ2-3	-	TGCGCCAGCAGCTTGGAGGAGCCCCGCACAGATACGCAGTATTTT	CASSLEEPRTDTQYF
TRBV28	few	TRBJ2-5	-	TGTGCCAGCACTAAGGAAGAGACCCAGTACTTC	CASTKEETQYF
TRBV7-6	-	TRBJ2-6	-	TGTGCCAGCAGCTTAATGACCCGGGACGGGCTCATCGGGGCCAACGTCCTGACTTTC	CASSLMTRDGLIGANVLTF
TRBV7-2	many	TRBJ2-7	-	TGTGCCAGCAGCTTTGAGGGAATGAGCGAGCAGTACTTC	CASSFEGMSEQYF
TRBV5-1	-	TRBJ1-4	-	TGCGCCAGCAGCCCGAGGACAGAAGAAAAACTGTTTTTT	CASSPRTEEKLFF
TRBV2	few	TRBJ1-5	-	TGTGCCAGCAGTGCGGGGACGACCGATCAGCCCCAGCATTTT	CASSAGTTDQPQHF
TRBV10-3	-	TRBJ2-5	-	TGTGCCATCAGTGAGTCTCAAGGGGAGACCCAGTACTTC	CAISESQGETQYF
TRBV27	-	TRBJ2-5	TRBD2	TGTGCCAGCAGTTTCCGGACTAGCAGAGGCGAGACCCAGTACTTC	CASSFRTSRGETQYF
TRBV4-2	-	TRBJ2-4	-	TGTGCCAGCAGCCAAGTGGGCGGGGGCACCAAAAACATTCAGTACTTC	CASSQVGGGTKNIQYF
TRBV18	once	TRBJ1-5	TRBD1	TGTGCCAGCTCCTCGAGGACAGGCCCTCTGCATTTT	CASSSRTGPLHF
TRBV12-3/TRBV12-4	few	TRBJ2-1	-	TGTGCCAGCAGTCCCCGGGTGCAGCAGTTCTTC	CASSPRVQQFF
TRBV29-1	-	TRBJ2-1	-	TGCAGCGTTGCTGAGGCGAGGGGACGCTCCTACAATGAGCAGTTCTTC	CSVAEARGRSYNEQFF
TRBV15	-	TRBJ1-1	TRBD1	TGTGCCACCAGCAGTCCCGGGACAGGGAACGCTGAAGCTTTCTTT	CATSSPGTGNAEAFF
TRBV2	-	TRBJ2-3	-	TGTGCCAGCAGTGTGGGGGGCTTGTCGGATACGCAGTATTTT	CASSVGGLSDTQYF
TRBV11-2	few	TRBJ2-3	-	TGTGCCAGCAGCGACGGGACTTCCAGCACAGATACGCAGTATTTT	CASSDGTSSTDTQYF
TRBV12-3/TRBV12-4	-	TRBJ1-2	-	TGTGCCAGCAGAGCACAGGATAACTATGGCTACACCTTC	CASRAQDNYGYTF
TRBV12-3/TRBV12-4	-	TRBJ2-7	-	TGTGCCAGCAGTCCCCACAGGGCTCTTTACGGCTACGAGCAGTACTTC	CASSPHRALYGYEQYF
TRBV29-1	-	TRBJ2-1	-	TGCAGCGTTGTCCGACTAGTGGGGGTCTACAATGAGCAGTTCTTC	CSVVRLVGVYNEQFF
TRBV5-1	-	TRBJ1-6	TRBD1	TGCGCCAGCAGCCCGACAGGGTTTACCTATAATTCACCCCTCCACTTT	CASSPTGFTYNSPLHF
TRBV7-2	-	TRBJ2-5	-	TGTGCCAGCAGCTTAGGAGGGGGGGGCCTCAGACGTACCTTTCAAGAGACCCAGTACTTC	CASSLGGGGLRRTFQETQYF
TRBV7-2	-	TRBJ2-5	-	TGTGCCAGCAGCCCCGGAAGACAGTTCGGAGAGACCCAGTACTTC	CASSPGRQFGETQYF
TRBV14	-	TRBJ2-7	-	TGTGCCAGCAGCCTCAACCCGACACCCTCCTACGAGCAGTACTTC	CASSLNPTPSYEQYF
TRBV18	few	TRBJ2-3	TRBD1	TGTGCCAGCTCACCCGATGGACAGGGAACAGATACGCAGTATTTT	CASSPDGQGTDTQYF
TRBV29-1	few	TRBJ2-7	TRBD2	TGCAGCGTTGATGGTTTAGCGGGGCGCCCCTACGAGCAGTACTTC	CSVDGLAGRPYEQYF
TRBV2	-	TRBJ2-5	TRBD2	TGTGCCAGCAGTGGGGGGGGAGCCTACAATGAGCAGTACTTC	CASSGGGAYNEQYF
TRBV28	-	TRBJ2-3	-	TGTGCCAGCAGCGACCGGAAGACAGGCACAGATACGCAGTATTTT	CASSDRKTGTDTQYF
TRBV4-1	few	TRBJ1-1	-	TGCGCCAGCAGCCAACCCTTGACAGCCTTGAACACTGAAGCTTTCTTT	CASSQPLTALNTEAFF
TRBV7-2	few	TRBJ1-2	TRBD1	TGTGCCAGCAGCAAACTGGACAGGCCGGCATATGGCTACACCTTC	CASSKLDRPAYGYTF
TRBV6-5	-	TRBJ2-5	TRBD1	TGTGCCAGCAGTTACTCGGGGACAGGGGCAGGAGAGACCCAGTACTTC	CASSYSGTGAGETQYF
TRBV12-3/TRBV12-4	-	TRBJ2-1	TRBD1	TGTGCCAGCAGGGGCCGAACAGGGGCATATGAGCAGTTCTTC	CASRGRTGAYEQFF
TRBV9	-	TRBJ2-3	-	TGTGCCAGCAGCGTAGGGGTAAATACGCAGTATTTT	CASSVGVNTQYF
TRBV20-1	-	TRBJ2-4	-	TGCAGTGCTAGCCGGGACCTGCATGCCAAAAACATTCAGTACTTC	CSASRDLHAKNIQYF
TRBV12-3/TRBV12-4	few	TRBJ1-5	-	TGTGCCAGCAGTTTACAAGGATACAATCAGCCCCAGCATTTT	CASSLQGYNQPQHF
TRBV13	few	TRBJ2-4	TRBD1	TGTGCCAGCAGCTTAGCTGGGACAGGGCTATCGGGGGAAAACATTCAGTACTTC	CASSLAGTGLSGENIQYF
TRBV10-3	few	TRBJ2-1	-	TGTGCCATCAGTGAGGTTTCCAATGAGCAGTTCTTC	CAISEVSNEQFF
TRBV20-1	few	TRBJ2-5	-	TGCAGTGCTAGAGATCTTGGAGGGGGCCAAGAGACCCAGTACTTC	CSARDLGGGQETQYF
TRBV11-2	few	TRBJ2-1	-	TGTGCCAGCAGCTTAGGCCCCGCCGGCTACAATGAGCAGTTCTTC	CASSLGPAGYNEQFF
TRBV18	-	TRBJ2-1	TRBD1	TGTGCCAGCTCACACACCTTTTTCGGGACAGACTACAATGAGCAGTTCTTC	CASSHTFFGTDYNEQFF
TRBV19	-	TRBJ1-5	-	TGTGCCAGTAGTATACTCCGTTCCAATCAGCCCCAGCATTTT	CASSILRSNQPQHF
TRBV5-6	few	TRBJ2-1	-	TGTGCCAGCAGCTTGCAGGCGCTCTCCTACAATGAGCAGTTCTTC	CASSLQALSYNEQFF
TRBV6-5	-	TRBJ2-1	-	TGTGCCAGCAGTGTAGAGCATCTCCCCAACAATGAGCAGTTCTTC	CASSVEHLPNNEQFF
TRBV5-4	few	TRBJ1-1	-	TGTGCCAGCAGCCTTTATGGGGGGTCTCAAGGTGAAGCTTTCTTT	CASSLYGGSQGEAFF
TRBV5-1	-	TRBJ2-1	-	TGCGCCAGCAGCTTGGAAGGACTGGCTAATGAGCAGTTCTTC	CASSLEGLANEQFF
TRBV5-1	few	TRBJ2-1	TRBD1	TGCGCCAGCGGTCCGGGACAGGGGCCAAATGAGCAGTTCTTC	CASGPGQGPNEQFF
TRBV20-1	-	TRBJ2-1	TRBD2	TGCAGTGCTTCGACTAGCGGGGTGGGTAGTGAGCAGTTCTTC	CSASTSGVGSEQFF
TRBV5-1	-	TRBJ2-3	-	TGCGCCAGCAGCTCCGGGACTCAGGGGACAGATACGCAGTATTTT	CASSSGTQGTDTQYF
TRBV12-3/TRBV12-4	few	TRBJ1-4	-	TGTGCCAGCAGTTTTTTGTCGACTAATGAAAAACTGTTTTTT	CASSFLSTNEKLFF
TRBV9	many	TRBJ1-2	-	TGTGCCAGCAGCGGTGTCAGGGGAAGTGAAAGGCGAAACTATGGCTACACCTTC	CASSGVRGSERRNYGYTF
TRBV18	few	TRBJ1-2	-	TGTGCCAGCTCAGAATTGCCGCAGGATCACTACACCTTC	CASSELPQDHYTF